A selection of T cell receptor beta chains follows, all from one sample in a study of shared clonotypes between healthy human individuals. Assay: immunoSEQ multiplex PCR; the TCRdb copy retains only in-frame clones and omits some. The table has more than 2 million clones, roughly 95% seen once; the top ten hold 0.13%. Sequenced: naive CD4+ T cells sorted from blood. The source of these receptors is a man younger than 35 in good health. Each CDR3 is given with its conserved first and last residue. A D gene is named only where the DNA matches it firmly. Clone size, where shown, is once, few, many, or a class for clones that have expanded.

D: .
size: once
V: TRBV5-6
J: TRBJ1-3
DNA: TGTGCCAGCAGCTTGGCCGGGGTCGGGCGGGGGCGCGGAAACACCATATATTTT
CDR3: CASSLAGVGRGRGNTIYF

D: .
size: .
V: TRBV27
J: TRBJ2-3
DNA: TGTGCCAGCAGTTTATCCGGCGTCAGGGAGTCTAGCACAGATACGCAGTATTTT
CDR3: CASSLSGVRESSTDTQYF

D: TRBD2
size: .
V: TRBV7-2
J: TRBJ2-2
DNA: TGTGCCAGCAGCTTAGGGTTGCGGGAGGGTAGGAACACCGGGGAGCTGTTTTTT
CDR3: CASSLGLREGRNTGELFF

D: .
size: .
V: TRBV18
J: TRBJ1-1
DNA: TGTGCCAGCTCCCCAATTCCGGGTCCTGGAACTGAAGCTTTCTTT
CDR3: CASSPIPGPGTEAFF

D: TRBD1
size: .
V: TRBV6-6
J: TRBJ1-2
DNA: TGTGCCAGCAGTTACTCCCGGACGGGAGGGGGCATTAGCTACACCTTC
CDR3: CASSYSRTGGGISYTF

D: TRBD1
size: .
V: TRBV14
J: TRBJ2-3
DNA: TGTGCCAGCAGCCAATCGGAGACAGGGCGTATAGATACGCAGTATTTT
CDR3: CASSQSETGRIDTQYF

D: .
size: .
V: TRBV30
J: TRBJ2-1
DNA: TGTGCCTGGAGTGACCCTCCGCGCTACAATGAGCAGTTCTTC
CDR3: CAWSDPPRYNEQFF

D: TRBD1
size: .
V: TRBV5-1
J: TRBJ2-3
DNA: TGCGCCAGCAGCACCCAACCAGGGCAGGGGGCCGCAGGAGATACGCAGTATTTT
CDR3: CASSTQPGQGAAGDTQYF

D: TRBD2
size: once
V: TRBV11-3
J: TRBJ2-1
DNA: TGTGCCAGCAGCGTGACTAGCGGGAGAGGCAATGAGCAGTTCTTC
CDR3: CASSVTSGRGNEQFF

D: .
size: .
V: TRBV18
J: TRBJ1-1
DNA: TGTGCCAGCTCACCTCTCCCGGGACGGTTGAACACTGAAGCTTTCTTT
CDR3: CASSPLPGRLNTEAFF

D: TRBD2
size: .
V: TRBV10-3
J: TRBJ2-1
DNA: TGTGCCATCCGATTCGGACTAGCGGGAGGTGATGAGCAGTTCTTC
CDR3: CAIRFGLAGGDEQFF

D: TRBD2
size: .
V: TRBV6-5
J: TRBJ2-1
DNA: TGTGCCAGCACCCGGGGGACTAGCGGGAGCAATGAGCAGTTCTTC
CDR3: CASTRGTSGSNEQFF

D: .
size: .
V: TRBV5-1
J: TRBJ2-1
DNA: TGCGCCAGCAGCTTCGACTGGTCCTACAATGAGCAGTTCTTC
CDR3: CASSFDWSYNEQFF

D: .
size: .
V: TRBV25-1
J: TRBJ1-4
DNA: TGTGCCAGCAGTCCCTGGGGGGGGACGGAGGAAAAACTGTTTTTT
CDR3: CASSPWGGTEEKLFF

D: .
size: .
V: TRBV6-5
J: TRBJ2-3
DNA: TGTGCCAGCAGTTGGGGTCGGGCAGGGGCCGATACGCAGTATTTT
CDR3: CASSWGRAGADTQYF

D: .
size: .
V: TRBV10-3
J: TRBJ2-4
DNA: TGTGCCATCACCGGCGACAGATTAGCCAAAAACATTCAGTACTTC
CDR3: CAITGDRLAKNIQYF

D: .
size: once
V: TRBV2
J: TRBJ1-2
DNA: TGTGCCAGCAGTGCGACAGTAGGTTGGAACTATGGCTACACCTTC
CDR3: CASSATVGWNYGYTF

D: .
size: .
V: TRBV19
J: TRBJ1-1
DNA: TGTGCCAGTAGTATAGCCTCCGGGCACCCGCAGACTGAAGCTTTCTTT
CDR3: CASSIASGHPQTEAFF

D: TRBD1
size: .
V: TRBV28
J: TRBJ1-5
DNA: TGTGCCAGCAGTTTCCCCGGGACAGGGGGGTACGGCAATCAGCCCCAGCATTTT
CDR3: CASSFPGTGGYGNQPQHF

D: .
size: once
V: TRBV19
J: TRBJ1-2
DNA: TGTGCCAGTAGTCCGGACGGGTATGGCTACACCTTC
CDR3: CASSPDGYGYTF

D: TRBD2
size: .
V: TRBV9
J: TRBJ2-5
DNA: TGTGCCAGCAGCGGTATAGCGGGAGGGTCGGAGACCCAGTACTTC
CDR3: CASSGIAGGSETQYF

D: TRBD1
size: .
V: TRBV18
J: TRBJ2-7
DNA: TGTGCCAGCTCACGAGTGGGACAGGGGAAGGAGCAGTACTTC
CDR3: CASSRVGQGKEQYF

D: .
size: once
V: TRBV5-4
J: TRBJ1-1
DNA: TGTGCCAGCAGCCAGGACGGCATGAACACTGAAGCTTTCTTT
CDR3: CASSQDGMNTEAFF

D: .
size: .
V: TRBV30
J: TRBJ1-1
DNA: TGTGCCTTAGGTCGGTTGAACACTGAAGCTTTCTTT
CDR3: CALGRLNTEAFF

D: TRBD1
size: .
V: TRBV29-1
J: TRBJ1-2
DNA: TGCAGCGTTGAGGGCATACAGGGGCTTGGCTACACCTTC
CDR3: CSVEGIQGLGYTF

D: .
size: .
V: TRBV6-5
J: TRBJ1-2
DNA: TGTGCCAGCAGTTACTCGAGGGCCGGGTCGGGAGGCTACACCTTC
CDR3: CASSYSRAGSGGYTF

D: TRBD2
size: .
V: TRBV6-1
J: TRBJ2-3
DNA: TGTGCCAGCAGTGAAGGACTAGCGGGGGACACAGATACGCAGTATTTT
CDR3: CASSEGLAGDTDTQYF

D: .
size: .
V: TRBV28
J: TRBJ1-5
DNA: TGTGCCAGCACCAGAGCCTCGGGACCTAGTCAGCCCCAGCATTTT
CDR3: CASTRASGPSQPQHF

D: .
size: .
V: TRBV18
J: TRBJ2-2
DNA: TGTGCCAGCTCACCACAGAACCCTGGGACCGGGGAGCTGTTTTTT
CDR3: CASSPQNPGTGELFF

D: .
size: .
V: TRBV6-5
J: TRBJ2-1
DNA: TGTGCCAGCAGAGGGTCCTACAATGAGCAGTTCTTC
CDR3: CASRGSYNEQFF

D: TRBD2
size: .
V: TRBV6-5
J: TRBJ2-1
DNA: TGTGCCAGCAGTTACTCCGGACGGCGGGGGTACAATGAGCAGTTCTTC
CDR3: CASSYSGRRGYNEQFF

D: .
size: .
V: TRBV25-1
J: TRBJ1-6
DNA: TGTGCCAGCAGTGTTCGGAGGGATAATTCACCCCTCCACTTT
CDR3: CASSVRRDNSPLHF

D: TRBD2
size: .
V: TRBV4-2
J: TRBJ2-3
DNA: TGTGCCAGCAGCCAAGACCCCGAGCGGGGGGGAGATACGCAGTATTTT
CDR3: CASSQDPERGGDTQYF

D: .
size: .
V: TRBV7-9
J: TRBJ1-2
DNA: TGTGCCAGCACCCGAGAGGACACCCATGGCTACACCTTC
CDR3: CASTREDTHGYTF

D: .
size: .
V: TRBV6-4
J: TRBJ1-5
DNA: TGTGCCAGCAGTGCCACCCAGGGGTCGGGGCCCCAGCATTTT
CDR3: CASSATQGSGPQHF

D: .
size: .
V: TRBV2
J: TRBJ2-7
DNA: TGTGCCAGCAGTGTAGAAGGGTCCCGGCAGTACTTC
CDR3: CASSVEGSRQYF

D: .
size: .
V: TRBV5-4
J: TRBJ2-7
DNA: TGTGCCAGCAGCTTTATCGGAGAGTACGAGCAGTACTTC
CDR3: CASSFIGEYEQYF

D: .
size: once
V: TRBV15
J: TRBJ2-7
DNA: TGTGCCACCAGCAGAGGCGGGGGAGGGACAGAGCAGTACTTC
CDR3: CATSRGGGGTEQYF

D: .
size: .
V: TRBV9
J: TRBJ1-1
DNA: TGTGCCAGCAGCCCCGTAGGGAACACTGAAGCTTTCTTT
CDR3: CASSPVGNTEAFF

D: .
size: .
V: TRBV4-1
J: TRBJ2-6
DNA: TGCGCCAGCAACCCAGGATGGACTGAGAGCTCTGGGGCCAACGTCCTGACTTTC
CDR3: CASNPGWTESSGANVLTF

D: .
size: .
V: TRBV2
J: TRBJ2-7
DNA: TGTGCCAGCAGTCTCCTTAGGAGCTCCTACGAGCAGTACTTC
CDR3: CASSLLRSSYEQYF

D: .
size: once
V: TRBV5-1
J: TRBJ2-5
DNA: TGCGCCAGCAGCTTGACTCTTGTCGGGACCCAGTACTTC
CDR3: CASSLTLVGTQYF